This T cell receptor (beta chain) emerged from a study of control samples from healthy donors and cancer patients. This CDR3 has 17 residues. Losses at the gene ends were 0 bases for V and 2 bases for J; bases not matched to a gene: 6. Per germline, CDR1 SGHVS and CDR2 FQNEAQ. Libraries were prepared by immunoSEQ multiplex PCR; TCRdb keeps only in-frame clonotypes and omits some of them. The repertoire holds 150,000 to 200,000 clones, roughly 91% seen once, with over 1.1% in the top ten. Sequencing used blood. The chain uses TRBV7-8 and TRBJ2-5, with 10 bases fitting TRBD1. The sequence came from a man aged 18 to 30 in good health. The CDR3 nucleotides read TGTGCCAGCAGCTTAGCGGGACAGGGGTGGTCTCAAGAGACCCAGTACTTC. Its translation is CASSLAGQGWSQETQYF.